The 15 T cell receptor beta chains listed next were all sequenced from one sample in a study of blood T cell repertoires in COVID-19. Assay used: immunoSEQ multiplex PCR; TCRdb lists only in-frame clones, some missing. This table holds approximately 360,000 clones, roughly nine tenths found once. The sequencing input was peripheral blood. These receptors all stem from a man aged 35 to 55 with acute or convalescent COVID-19.

The chain uses TRBV24-1 and TRBJ1-2; weak D call: TRBD1 (6 bases). The CDR3 sequence is 13 residues long. CDR1 and CDR2 from the germline V gene are KGHDR and SFDVKD. The V gene lost 3 bases and the J gene lost 14 bases, with 18 bases spanning the gap. CDR3 sequence: CATSDPHRQGWTF. CDR3 DNA sequence: TGTGCCACCAGTGATCCCCATAGGCAGGGGTGGACCTTC.

This chain joins TRBV10-2 and TRBJ1-1, with TRBD1 as a possible D gene (5 bases). Deletions cut 6 bases from V and 9 bases from J, with 14 bases between. The CDR3 sequence is 12 residues long. Germline-derived CDR1 and CDR2 are WSHSY and SAAADI. The chain's CDR3 is CASSEDRAQAFF. The DNA of the CDR3 is TGCGCCAGCAGCGAAGACAGAGCGCAAGCTTTCTTT.

V gene TRBV27 combines with J gene TRBJ1-4; TRBD1 agrees at 7 bases. After removal of 6 bases from V and 8 bases from J, the junction contained 9 bases not matched to a gene. This CDR3 comprises 14 residues. CDR1 and CDR2 from the germline V gene are MNHEY and SMNVEV (reference sequence). The CDR3 nucleotides are TGTGCCAGCAGCCGGGACAGTGGACGGGAAAAACTGTTTTTT. Translating it yields CASSRDSGREKLFF.

This clone was picked up a small number of times. The chain combines TRBV5-5 with TRBJ1-1; no reliable D call. Between the trimmed V and J ends, which lost 1 base and 2 bases, there was a span of 9 bases. Germline CDR1 SGHKS, CDR2 YYEKEE (reference sequence). CDR3 length: 14 residues. The CDR3 sequence: CASSLFRSNTEAFF. DNA for the CDR3: TGTGCCAGCAGCTTGTTTCGGAGTAACACTGAAGCTTTCTTT.

V usage is TRBV3-1 (or the pseudogene TRBV3-2) and J usage is TRBJ1-3, with D maybe TRBD1 (5 bases). V shed 1 base and J shed 6 bases, with 10 bases lying between them. CDR3 size: 14 residues. In germline, CDR1 is LGHDT, CDR2 YNNKEL (reference sequence). CDR3 DNA sequence: TGTGCCAGCAGCCAAGTCAGGGAAGAAAACACCATATATTTT. This gives the protein CASSQVREENTIYF.

V gene TRBV7-3 combines with J gene TRBJ1-4; weak D call: TRBD1 (5 bases). CDR1 and CDR2 (germline): SGHTA, FQGTGA. This CDR3 comprises 17 residues. Trimming pared 0 bases from V and 4 bases from J, leaving 15 bases between. The CDR3 region is CASSLTQEGPNNEKLFF. CDR3 bases: TGTGCCAGCAGCTTAACCCAGGAGGGGCCTAATAATGAAAAACTGTTTTTT.

The gene calls are TRBV19 and TRBJ2-3; weak D call: TRBD2 (6 bases). Per germline, CDR1 LNHDA and CDR2 SQIVND (reference sequence). The CDR3 contains 16 residues. Trimming shortened V by 7 bases and J by 4 bases, and 21 bases separated the two germline ends. In DNA, the CDR3 is TGTGCCAGTAATCCTGTAGCGGCCCTCGAGGCAGATACGCAGTATTTT. It codes for CASNPVAALEADTQYF.

The V gene is TRBV6-2 or TRBV6-3, the J gene TRBJ1-1; unclear D gene. V lost 2 bases to trimming and J lost 11 bases, with 15 bases between them. This CDR3 has 13 residues. Germline loops: CDR1 MNHEY, CDR2 SVGEGT. The chain's CDR3 is CASSYDVRRWAFF. CDR3 DNA sequence: TGTGCCAGCAGTTACGATGTGAGGCGCTGGGCTTTCTTT.

V gene TRBV5-5 combines with J gene TRBJ2-1; 11 bases map to TRBD2. CDR1 is SGHKS and CDR2 is YYEKEE in the germline V gene (reference sequence). This CDR3 spans 16 amino acids. J was trimmed by 4 bases and V by 0 bases; bases with no gene match: 3. CDR3 loop: CASSLVGLAAYNEQFF. The CDR3 nucleotides read TGTGCCAGCAGCTTGGTGGGACTAGCGGCTTACAATGAGCAGTTCTTC.

The chain couples TRBV21-1 to TRBJ1-4. TRBV21-1 is labeled a pseudogene. CDR3 length: 17 amino acids. CDR3 amino acids: CASSKAGLPATNEKLFF. The DNA for the CDR3 is TGTGCCAGCAGCAAAGCGGGACTCCCGGCAACTAATGAAAAACTGTTTTTT.

In nucleotides, the CDR3 is TGCGCCAGGAGCGGAAAAGAGACCCAGTACTTC. Its translation: CARSGKETQYF. The chain uses TRBV10-2 and TRBJ2-5, with D possibly being TRBD2 (5 bases). Germline V gene sequence: CDR1 WSHSY, CDR2 SAAADI. The CDR3 sequence is 11 residues long. V dropped 9 bases and J dropped 3 bases, with 8 bases sitting between them.

V usage is TRBV5-1 and J usage is TRBJ2-5; 9 bases line up with TRBD2. The germline CDR1 and CDR2 sequences are SGHRS and YFSETQ. The CDR3 loop spans 15 amino acids. The trim removed 0 bases at V and 2 bases at J, leaving 2 bases unmatched. The CDR3 DNA reads TGCGCCAGCAGCTTGGCTAGCGGGGAACAAGAGACCCAGTACTTC. This encodes CASSLASGEQETQYF.

This chain's CDR3 is CASSPPRGQPDEAFF. DNA for the CDR3: TGTGCCAGCAGCCCACCACGGGGACAGCCAGATGAAGCTTTCTTT. V is TRBV3-1 (or the pseudogene TRBV3-2) and J is TRBJ1-1; TRBD1 matches at 7 bases. Germline CDR1 and CDR2: LGHDT and YNNKEL (reference sequence). V gave up 4 bases and J gave up 7 bases; unmatched junction bases: 12. The CDR3 sequence is 15 residues long.

The rearrangement links TRBV7-9 to TRBJ1-5, with D hard to call. The CDR3 covers 14 residues. Germline V gives CDR1 SEHNR, CDR2 FQNEAQ (reference sequence). V was clipped by 1 base and J by 1 base, with 5 bases between them. CDR3: CASSLGPSNQPQHF. The CDR3, as DNA: TGTGCCAGCAGCTTAGGGCCCAGCAATCAGCCCCAGCATTTT.

The J gene is TRBJ1-4, the V gene TRBV5-1; 8 bases align to TRBD1. The CDR3 covers 15 residues. Per the germline V gene, CDR1 is SGHRS and CDR2 is YFSETQ. V lost 0 bases to trimming and J lost 8 bases; unmatched junction nucleotides: 6. The CDR3 DNA is TGCGCCAGCAGCTTGGCTCAGGGGGCAGGCGAAAAACTGTTTTTT. Encoded protein: CASSLAQGAGEKLFF.